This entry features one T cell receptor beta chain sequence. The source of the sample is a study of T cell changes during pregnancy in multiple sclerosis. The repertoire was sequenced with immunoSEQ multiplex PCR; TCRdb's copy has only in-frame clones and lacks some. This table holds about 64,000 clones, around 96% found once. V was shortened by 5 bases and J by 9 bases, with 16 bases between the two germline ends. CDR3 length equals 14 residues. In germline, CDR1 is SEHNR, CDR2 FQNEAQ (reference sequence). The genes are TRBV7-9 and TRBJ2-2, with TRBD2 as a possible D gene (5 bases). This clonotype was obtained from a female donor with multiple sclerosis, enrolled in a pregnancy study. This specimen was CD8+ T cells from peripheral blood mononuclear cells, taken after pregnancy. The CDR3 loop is CASSRPGISRELFF. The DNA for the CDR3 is TGTGCCAGCAGCCGCCCCGGGATCTCTAGGGAGCTGTTTTTT.